The 30 T cell receptor beta chains given below trace back to one sample, sequenced in a study of T-cell reconstitution after alpha-beta-depleted transplantation in children listed by TCRdb under 2016. Libraries were constructed by PCR. Sequencing relied on an Illumina HiSeq 2500. TCR libraries were prepared with molecular barcoding, using unique molecular identifiers to normalize TCRbeta repertoire quantification. Through fastp at Q25 and MiXCR, TCRdb rebuilt clones from the public reads, retaining in-frame beta chains. CDR3 protein sequences are deduplicated, and each keeps its most common genes and DNA. The sample table shows about 340,000 distinct CDR3 sequences, and around 15% are seen once. About 41% of the sample is held by the ten biggest clonotypes. The treatment or condition tag for this specimen amounts to: allogeneic hematopoietic cell transplantation with graft depleted of TCRalphabeta T cells and CD19 B cells.

This specimen was PBMCs, mostly from graft donor cells, taken 360 days after TCRalphabeta/CD19-depleted stem cell transplant. These receptors were collected from a male patient aged 2-10 years who had a stem cell transplant for acute lymphoblastic leukemia, so the T cells may come from the graft donor.

The table lists this clonotype with a few counts. The chain joins TRBV20-1 to TRBJ2-2; possibly TRBD1 for D (6 bases). V dropped 1 base and J dropped 7 bases, with 13 bases sitting between them. Germline values: CDR1 DFQATT, CDR2 SNEGSKA (reference sequence). There are 14 residues in the CDR3. The CDR3 DNA is TGCAGTGCTAGAGGGGGGCCGGGACACGGGGAGCTGTTTTTT. It codes for CSARGGPGHGELFF.

The sample holds a few counts of this clonotype. This chain links TRBV4-3 with TRBJ2-1, with 7 bases that match TRBD2. The germline CDR1 and CDR2 sequences are LGHNA and YSLEER. The CDR3 totals 15 residues. After removal of 3 bases from V and 2 bases from J, the junction contained 4 bases not matched to a gene. CDR3 in DNA: TGCGCCAGCAGCCATGGAAGCGGGGCCTACAATGAGCAGTTCTTC. Amino acids: CASSHGSGAYNEQFF.

The chain links TRBV10-3 to TRBJ1-3, with 8 bases aligning to TRBD1. V lost 10 bases and J lost 3; bases outside the gene matches: 8. The CDR3 totals 14 residues. Germline lookup yields CDR1 ENHRY and CDR2 SYGVKD. Here the CDR3 DNA reads TGTGCCACCGGGACAGGATATTATGGAAACACCATATATTTT. This sequence encodes CATGTGYYGNTIYF.

This clonotype was recorded at least ten times. The chain joins TRBV20-1 to TRBJ1-2, with 9 bases identical to TRBD1. Per the germline V gene, CDR1 is DFQATT and CDR2 is SNEGSKA (reference sequence). J gave up 4 bases and V 6 bases, and 6 bases lay outside the gene matches. This CDR3 spans 13 amino acids. CDR3 DNA sequence: TGCAGTGCAAACAGGGGGCCACTCTATGGCTACACCTTC. Translating it yields CSANRGPLYGYTF.

This clonotype was seen only a few times. V usage is TRBV4-2 and J usage is TRBJ1-1; TRBD1 matches 7 bases. V lost 3 bases to trimming and J lost 1 base; unmatched junction nucleotides: 5. Germline-derived CDR1 and CDR2 are LGHNA and YNFKEQ. The CDR3 has 15 amino acids. The CDR3 sequence: CASSHEDRPNTEAFF. CDR3 sequence (DNA): TGTGCCAGCAGCCATGAGGACAGGCCGAACACTGAAGCTTTCTTT.

This chain uses TRBV30 with TRBJ1-6; the D gene is possibly TRBD1 (5 bases). V was clipped by 3 bases and J by 5 bases, with 8 bases between them. There are 13 residues in the CDR3. Germline V gene data show CDR1 as GTSNPN and CDR2 as SVGIG (reference sequence). The CDR3 DNA sequence: TGTGCCTGGAGGCGGGGGAATAATTCACCCCTCCACTTT. This translates into CAWRRGNNSPLHF.

Only a few counts were recorded for this clonotype. The V call is TRBV14, the J call TRBJ2-1; tentatively, D is TRBD2 (5 bases). V dropped 1 base and J dropped 6 bases, with 13 bases sitting between them. The CDR3 contains 15 residues. In germline, CDR1 is SGHDN, CDR2 FVKESK. This chain's CDR3 is CASSQGTDYRNEQFF. In DNA, the CDR3 is TGTGCCAGCAGCCAAGGAACAGACTACCGCAATGAGCAGTTCTTC.

This clonotype appeared many times. The chain uses TRBV5-5 and TRBJ2-7; D remains ambiguous. Trimming removed 1 base from V and 6 bases from J, with 8 bases in between. The CDR3 loop spans 12 amino acids. Germline V gives CDR1 SGHKS, CDR2 YYEKEE (reference sequence). The DNA of the CDR3 is TGTGCCAGCAGCTTGTCCGGAGTCGAGCAGTACTTC. Its protein is CASSLSGVEQYF.

This clonotype was recorded a few times. The chain couples TRBV5-5 to TRBJ1-1, with D possibly being TRBD1 (5 bases). The V end was cut by 2 bases, the J end by 1 base, with 18 bases between. Per the germline V gene, CDR1 is SGHKS and CDR2 is YYEKEE (reference sequence). CDR3 length: 17 amino acids. The CDR3 sequence: CASSLRFVGARNTEAFF. CDR3 coding DNA: TGTGCCAGCAGCTTACGCTTCGTTGGGGCGAGGAACACTGAAGCTTTCTTT.

The chain has TRBV12-3 or TRBV12-4 and TRBJ1-1, with TRBD1 as a possible D gene (6 bases). The CDR3 totals 16 residues. V gave up 1 base and J gave up 7 bases, with 19 bases separating them. In DNA, the CDR3 is TGTGCCAGCAGTTTAGTCGCAGCGGGGGGCGGGTTTGAAGCTTTCTTT. Protein sequence: CASSLVAAGGGFEAFF.

The chain joins TRBV2 to TRBJ2-2, with D uncertain. This CDR3 is built from 14 residues. V was trimmed by 7 bases and J by 3 bases, leaving 12 bases between them. Per germline, CDR1 SNHLY and CDR2 FYNNEI. The CDR3 is CASIRLGDTGELFF. CDR3 sequence (DNA): TGTGCCAGCATCCGGCTAGGAGACACCGGGGAGCTGTTTTTT. Drawing the rest from reference TRBV2 and TRBJ2-2, the complete variable domain is EPEVTQTPSHQVTQMGQEVILRCVPISNHLYFYWYRQILGQKVEFLVSFYNNEISEKSEIFDDQFSVERPDGSNFTLKIRSTKLEDSAMYFCASIRLGDTGELFFGEGSRLTVL.

This clonotype was detected only a few times. This chain connects TRBV4-2 to TRBJ1-3; no clear D. Germline CDR1 and CDR2: LGHNA and YNFKEQ. The V and J ends lost 2 bases and 0 bases respectively, with 11 bases between them. This CDR3 is built from 16 residues. The CDR3 loop reads CASSQSDGPSGNTIYF. Here the CDR3 DNA reads TGTGCCAGCAGCCAATCCGACGGACCCTCTGGAAACACCATATATTTT.

This clonotype appeared a few times. J is TRBJ1-2 and V is TRBV7-2; D remains ambiguous. The germline CDR1 and CDR2 sequences are SGHTA and FQGNSA. The CDR3 has 12 amino acids. V dropped 3 bases and J dropped 5 bases, with 7 bases sitting between them. The CDR3 loop is CASSFDWYGYTF. For the CDR3, the DNA is TGTGCCAGCAGCTTTGACTGGTATGGCTACACCTTC.

The sample holds many counts of this clonotype. The V call is TRBV12-3 or TRBV12-4, the J call TRBJ2-2; TRBD2 matches 11 bases. This CDR3 is built from 15 residues. With V trimmed by 3 bases and J by 5 bases, 2 bases remained unmatched. CDR3 nucleotides: TGTGCCAGCAGTTTTAGCGGGAGGGCAACCGGGGAGCTGTTTTTT. Its protein is CASSFSGRATGELFF.

This clonotype showed up just a few times. V gene TRBV11-1 combines with J gene TRBJ2-3, with 7 bases aligning to TRBD2. Germline V CDR1 and CDR2: SGHAT, FQDESV (reference sequence). V shed 0 bases, J shed 0 bases, and the junction held 9 bases outside the gene matches. The CDR3 spans 18 residues. The CDR3 protein is CASSLASGGRASTDTQYF. The CDR3 coding sequence is TGTGCCAGCAGCTTAGCTTCGGGCGGGAGAGCCAGCACAGATACGCAGTATTTT.

This clonotype has more than one count but fewer than ten. J is TRBJ2-6 and V is TRBV3-1; no firm D call. The CDR3 is 16 residues long. From germline, CDR1 is LGHDT and CDR2 YNNKEL (reference sequence). V lost 4 bases and J 2 bases, leaving 12 bases between the germline ends. CDR3: CASSPEFHAGANVLTF. The DNA of the CDR3 is TGTGCCAGCAGCCCCGAGTTCCACGCTGGGGCCAACGTCCTGACTTTC.

This clonotype was found a few times. V and J are TRBV10-3 and TRBJ2-5; D may correspond to TRBD1 or TRBD2 (5 bases each). Trimming stripped 4 bases from V and 2 bases from J, with 14 bases between. The CDR3 covers 15 residues. Looked up from germline, CDR1 is ENHRY and CDR2 is SYGVKD. CDR3 protein: CAISVRGPSQETQYF. In DNA, the CDR3 is TGTGCCATCAGTGTCCGGGGACCCTCACAAGAGACCCAGTACTTC.

This clonotype was seen more than once but under ten times. The V call is TRBV6-1, the J call TRBJ1-5; D gene ambiguous. The CDR3 sequence is 14 residues long. The germline V gene encodes CDR1 MNHNS and CDR2 SASEGT. V was clipped by 6 bases and J by 3 bases, with 12 bases between them. CDR3: CASRDRGINQPQHF. The CDR3 DNA sequence: TGTGCCAGCAGGGACCGGGGAATCAATCAGCCCCAGCATTTT.

This chain joins TRBV14 and TRBJ1-2; no clear D gene. There are 14 residues in the CDR3. V was clipped by 1 base and J by 3 bases, with 9 bases between them. Germline V gene lookup returns CDR1 SGHDN and CDR2 FVKESK. CDR3 amino acids: CASSQVNSYYGYTF. The CDR3 region has the DNA TGTGCCAGCAGCCAAGTTAACAGTTACTATGGCTACACCTTC.

This clonotype was counted a few times. The chain employs TRBV25-1 and TRBJ2-1; a possible D gene is TRBD1 (6 bases). The CDR3 covers 14 residues. Deletions cut 6 bases from V and 1 base from J, with 10 bases between. Germline values: CDR1 MGHDK, CDR2 SYGVNS. CDR3: CASSVGHSYNEQFF. DNA for the CDR3: TGTGCCAGCAGCGTGGGACATTCCTACAATGAGCAGTTCTTC.

The V gene is TRBV12-3 or TRBV12-4, the J gene TRBJ2-7; possible D gene TRBD1, 6 bases. V lost 4 bases and J 3 bases, leaving 16 bases between the germline ends. The CDR3 has 15 amino acids. CDR3 sequence (DNA): TGTGCCAGCAGTTCCCCGGGACACTTCAACTACGAGCAGTACTTC. As protein: CASSSPGHFNYEQYF.

The chain uses TRBV7-2 and TRBJ1-2; 7 bases agree with TRBD1. V lost 5 bases to trimming and J lost 5 bases; unmatched junction nucleotides: 8. CDR3 size: 14 residues. Germline V lookup: CDR1 SGHTA, CDR2 FQGNSA. CDR3 DNA: TGTGCCAGCAGCCCTAGACAGGGATTATATGGCTACACCTTC. This translates into CASSPRQGLYGYTF.

Concerning this clonotype: The junction departs from germline at one end; a sequencing error may be responsible. The rearrangement joins TRBV12-3 or TRBV12-4 to TRBJ2-7; 7 bases map to TRBD1. This CDR3 has 14 amino acids. As DNA, the CDR3 is TGTGCCAGCAGTTGGGGTTTCCCGGACAGGCCCGGGGACTTC. The encoded protein is CASSWGFPDRPGDF.

Ten or more counts support this clonotype. This chain uses TRBV29-1 with TRBJ2-7; TRBD2 agrees at 7 bases. Trimming cost V 1 base and J 3 bases; bases outside gene matches: 9. The length of the CDR3 is 15 residues. Germline V gene sequence: CDR1 SQVTM, CDR2 ANQGSEA. CDR3 DNA sequence: TGCAGCGTTGAAGTCAGAGGCGGGAGCCACTACGAGCAGTACTTC. It encodes CSVEVRGGSHYEQYF.

A few counts support this clonotype. This chain connects TRBV20-1 to TRBJ2-2; no definite D call. The V end lost 5 bases, the J end lost 6 bases, and 7 bases lay between the germline ends. Germline CDR1 DFQATT, CDR2 SNEGSKA (reference sequence). This CDR3 contains 11 residues. The CDR3 protein is CSAPSAGELFF. CDR3 bases: TGCAGTGCTCCCAGCGCCGGGGAGCTGTTTTTT.

At least ten counts were recorded for this clonotype. V gene TRBV5-1 combines with J gene TRBJ2-2; TRBD1 matches 9 bases. Trimming removed 4 bases from V and 3 bases from J; junction bases left unmatched: 7. Germline V gene sequence: CDR1 SGHRS, CDR2 YFSETQ. CDR3 length: 16 residues. CDR3 loop: CASSPAGTGYTGELFF. The CDR3 DNA reads as TGCGCCAGCAGCCCGGCCGGGACAGGGTACACCGGGGAGCTGTTTTTT.

J is TRBJ2-7 and V is TRBV7-9, with 7 bases that match TRBD1. J lost 3 bases, V lost 7 bases, and 6 bases had no gene match. Germline V CDR1 and CDR2: SEHNR, FQNEAQ (reference sequence). This CDR3 is built from 13 residues. In DNA, the CDR3 is TGTGCCAGCAACGGAAGGACAGGCTACGAGCAGTACTTC. Translating gives CASNGRTGYEQYF.

The chain couples TRBV7-9 to TRBJ2-7; no definite D call. The V and J ends lost 2 bases and 6 bases respectively, with 5 bases between them. CDR1 is SEHNR, CDR2 FQNEAQ, per germline (reference sequence). The CDR3 covers 11 residues. The CDR3 nucleotides read TGTGCCAGCAGCTTAATATCCGAGCAGTACTTC. The encoded protein is CASSLISEQYF.

This chain connects TRBV5-1 to TRBJ1-2; the D gene is possibly TRBD1 (5 bases). The CDR3 spans 18 residues. Looked up from germline, CDR1 is SGHRS and CDR2 is YFSETQ. V was shortened by 5 bases and J by 4 bases, with 27 bases between the two germline ends. Here the CDR3 DNA reads TGCGCCAGCAGTTACAAGCCAGGGACCTTAGACCTAGGCTATGGCTACACCTTC. Its translation is CASSYKPGTLDLGYGYTF.

The chain combines TRBV7-2 with TRBJ2-3; 10 bases agree with TRBD2. The junction had 4 bases not matched to a gene; V was cut back by 1 base and J by 3 bases. CDR3 length: 16 amino acids. CDR1 and CDR2 (germline): SGHTA, FQGNSA. CDR3 DNA sequence: TGTGCCAGCAGCTTAGGACCTAGCGGGAGAACAGATACGCAGTATTTT. Its translation is CASSLGPSGRTDTQYF.